A single sample is the source of the 12 T cell receptor beta chains below, sequenced in a study of patients and donors after allogeneic stem cell transplantation. Using its own MiXCR run on the RT-PCR reads, TCRdb lists one record per CDR3 protein. Here the sample spans under 200,000 distinct CDR3 sequences, 30% being singletons. The sample taken for sequencing was blood, either unsorted or a sorted T cell fraction (not recorded which). The origin of the receptors is a human donor who was either an allogeneic HSCT recipient or a stem cell or donor lymphocyte infusion donor (not recorded which). It is not recorded whose cells these are; they may come from a transplant donor.

The chain carries TRBV5-1 and TRBJ2-2; D unresolved. The CDR3 has 12 residues. Between the trimmed V and J ends, which lost 3 bases and 2 bases, there was a span of 2 bases. Germline CDR1 is SGHRS and CDR2 is YFSETQ. CDR3: CASSYNTGELFF. The DNA for the CDR3 is TGCGCCAGCAGCTACAACACCGGGGAGCTGTTTTTT.

This clonotype was seen at least ten times. V gene TRBV4-3 combines with J gene TRBJ1-2; D not resolved. The ends were cut back, 0 bases at V and 2 bases at J, with 10 bases in the middle. The CDR3 has 15 residues. Germline V gene data show CDR1 as LGHNA and CDR2 as YSLEER. CDR3 in amino acids: CASSQDGGANYGYTF. Here the CDR3 DNA reads TGCGCCAGCAGCCAAGACGGAGGAGCGAACTATGGCTACACCTTC.

In DNA, the CDR3 is TGCAGTGCTGTGACTAGCGGGAGATCCCCTGGGGCCAACGTCCTGACTTTC. Translating gives CSAVTSGRSPGANVLTF. The chain recombines TRBV20-1 with TRBJ2-6; 12 nucleotides line up with TRBD2. CDR1 and CDR2 from the germline V gene are DFQATT and SNEGSKA (reference sequence). After removal of 5 bases from V and 2 bases from J, the junction contained 7 bases not matched to a gene. CDR3 length: 17 residues.

J is TRBJ1-1 and V is TRBV28; D is unclear. V was pared by 6 bases and J by 0 bases, with 5 bases between. CDR1 and CDR2 from the germline V gene are MDHEN and SYDVKM. This CDR3 region has 12 residues. CDR3 protein: CASRPLNTEAFF. The CDR3 nucleotides are TGTGCCAGCAGGCCGCTGAACACTGAAGCTTTCTTT.

The sample holds many counts of this clonotype. CDR3 residues: CASSQDPTGIGVRSYGYTF. CDR3 bases: TGTGCCAGCAGCCAAGACCCTACAGGGATTGGAGTAAGGAGCTATGGCTACACCTTC. The genes are TRBV4-2 and TRBJ1-2, with TRBD1 as a possible D gene (6 bases). V dropped 0 bases and J dropped 4 bases, with 24 bases sitting between them. Germline V gene data show CDR1 as LGHNA and CDR2 as YNFKEQ. The CDR3 loop spans 19 amino acids.

This sequence joins TRBV5-1 and TRBJ2-3, with TRBD1 matching 9 bases. The CDR3 is 17 residues long. Unmatched junction bases numbered 16, after V lost 3 bases and J lost 8 bases. Germline-derived CDR1 and CDR2 are SGHRS and YFSETQ. The CDR3 spells CASSSGKRRTGAATQYF. As DNA, the CDR3 is TGCGCCAGCAGCTCCGGGAAGAGAAGGACAGGGGCAGCTACGCAGTATTTT. Complete variable domain (other parts from reference TRBV5-1 and TRBJ2-3): KAGVTQTPRYLIKTRGQQVTLSCSPISGHRSVSWYQQTPGQGLQFLFEYFSETQRNKGNFPGRFSGRQFSNSRSEMNVSTLELGDSALYLCASSSGKRRTGAATQYFGPGTRLTVL.

This clonotype was recorded many times. This chain joins TRBV4-3 and TRBJ1-6, with a tentative D call TRBD1 (5 bases). From germline, CDR1 is LGHNA and CDR2 YSLEER. The CDR3 spans 16 residues. V was shortened by 0 bases and J by 8 bases, with 14 bases between the two germline ends. This chain's CDR3 is CASSQEDGRVYSPLHF. DNA for the CDR3: TGCGCCAGCAGCCAAGAGGACGGCAGGGTCTATTCACCCCTCCACTTT.

Comments on this clonotype: One junction end disagrees with the germline gene, perhaps due to a read error. This sequence joins TRBV20-1 and TRBJ2-4, with D perhaps being TRBD1 or TRBD2 (5 bases each). Germline CDR1 DFQATT, CDR2 SNEGSKA (reference sequence). This CDR3 is 8 amino acids long. The CDR3 reads CKSGQRDF. CDR3 nucleotides: TGCAAATCGGGGCAGAGAGACTTC.

V usage is TRBV6-2 or TRBV6-3 and J usage is TRBJ2-7; D is perhaps TRBD1 or TRBD2 (6 bases each). Germline V CDR1 and CDR2: MNHEY, SVGEGT. V was cut by 6 bases and J by 3 bases, with 18 bases left in between. The CDR3 runs 15 residues. The CDR3 sequence: CASRLTGLTSYEQYF. CDR3 nucleotides: TGTGCCAGCAGACTCACAGGGCTGACTAGCTACGAGCAGTACTTC.

This clonotype was picked up many times. The chain has TRBV5-1 and TRBJ1-1; 7 bases map to TRBD1. CDR3 length equals 16 residues. The germline CDR1 and CDR2 sequences are SGHRS and YFSETQ. The ends lost 1 base at V and 1 base at J; junction bases unmatched: 7. The CDR3 region has the DNA TGCGCCAGCAGCTTGATGCCAGGGGGAGAGAACACTGAAGCTTTCTTT. Its protein product is CASSLMPGGENTEAFF.

This clonotype was picked up one time. The chain joins TRBV7-9 to TRBJ2-5, with D unclear. Trimming took off 5 bases at V and 7 bases at J, with 8 bases between the two ends. Germline loops: CDR1 SEHNR, CDR2 FQNEAQ (reference sequence). CDR3 length: 11 residues. CDR3 coding DNA: TGTGCCAGCAGCGCCCTACTGACCCAGTACTTC. Encoded protein: CASSALLTQYF.

This clonotype appeared a few times. This rearrangement joins TRBV5-6 to TRBJ1-4, with D tentatively TRBD1 (5 bases). Germline V gives CDR1 SGHDT, CDR2 YYEEEE. V was clipped by 0 bases and J by 3 bases, with 18 bases between them. The CDR3 is 18 residues long. The CDR3 nucleotides are TGTGCCAGCAGCTTGGCCGGATCCTGGGGGAGGCCTAATGAAAAACTGTTTTTT. It yields the protein CASSLAGSWGRPNEKLFF.